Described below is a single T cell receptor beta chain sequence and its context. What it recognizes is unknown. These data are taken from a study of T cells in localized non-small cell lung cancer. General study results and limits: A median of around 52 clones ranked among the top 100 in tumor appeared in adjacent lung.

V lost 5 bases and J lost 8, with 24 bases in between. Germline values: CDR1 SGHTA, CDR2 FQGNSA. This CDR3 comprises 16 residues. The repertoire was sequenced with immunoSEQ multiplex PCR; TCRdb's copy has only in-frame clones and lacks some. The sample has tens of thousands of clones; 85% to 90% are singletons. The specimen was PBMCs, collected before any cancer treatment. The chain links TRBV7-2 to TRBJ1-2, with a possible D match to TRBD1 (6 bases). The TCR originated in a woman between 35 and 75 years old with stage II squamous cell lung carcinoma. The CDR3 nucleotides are TGTGCCAGCAGCATCGACAGGATAAAACCTATGCGCGGCTACACCTTC. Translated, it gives CASSIDRIKPMRGYTF.